This TCR beta chain was sequenced during a study of CD8+CD57+ T cells in acquired aplastic anemia. Germline lookup yields CDR1 SGHVS and CDR2 FQNEAQ. V lost 2 bases and J 6 bases, leaving 17 bases between the germline ends. CDR3 size: 15 residues. Profiles of TCR beta VDJ and CDR3 were generated from a genomic DNA template. TCRdb redid the calling of the reads with MiXCR, one entry per CDR3 protein. This repertoire shows around 180,000 distinct CDR3 sequences, 55% to 80% found once; its top ten account for 45%. Study results and caveats: The same twenty-nine CD8+ CDR3 sequences occurred in patients and in controls.

This clonotype was seen only a few times. Its antigen is currently unknown. The V and J genes are TRBV7-8 and TRBJ2-7, with D tentatively TRBD1 or TRBD2 (6 bases each). Source material: sorted CD4+, CD8+, or CD8+CD57+ T cells (not recorded which) from PBMCs. This clonotype was sampled from a human donor in good health. This CDR3 is CASSLRVDGGGEQYF. CDR3 DNA sequence: TGTGCCAGCAGCTTACGGGTGGATGGAGGGGGCGAGCAGTACTTC. Full variable domain (missing parts from reference TRBV7-8 and TRBJ2-7): GAGVSQSPRYKVAKRGQDVALRCDPISGHVSLFWYQQALGQGPEFLTYFQNEAQLDKSGLPSDRFFAERPEGSVSTLKIQRTQQEDSAVYLCASSLRVDGGGEQYFGPGTRLTVT.